This T cell receptor beta chain emerged from a study of beta chain features in type 1 diabetes. CDR3 length: 16 residues. About this clone: Its specificity is unknown.

Study findings and constraints: TCRB CDR3 length was moderately but significantly reduced in all four CD4+ subsets of Type 1 diabetes patients. Patients showed naive, central memory and Treg TCRB repertoires that appeared more similar than those of healthy donors. There were fewer insertions and more deletions at the VDJ junctions of type 1 diabetes patients.

Expressed TCRB transcripts were sequenced after all isolated RNA was converted to cDNA. TCRdb keeps only in-frame clones here, not all; method: immunoSEQ multiplex PCR. The data show a few hundred thousand clones, with roughly 12% seen just once and approximately 0.011% held by the top ten. The collection from each donor was one heparinised blood draw averaging roughly 0.11 L. This TCR came from a woman aged 18-29 years with type 1 diabetes. The chain uses TRBV21-1 and TRBJ2-7; no DNA check was done on the table's D call, TRBD1. TRBV21-1 represents a pseudogene. Input material: naive CD4+ T cells from blood. In DNA, the CDR3 is TGTGCCAGCAGTCTCCGGACAGGGGGCAGGTTCTACGAGCAGTACTTC. Translating gives CASSLRTGGRFYEQYF.